This T cell receptor (beta chain) was identified during a study of blood T cell repertoires in COVID-19. Data came from immunoSEQ multiplex PCR; TCRdb stores just in-frame clones and leaves some out. This sample has roughly 260,000 clones, with over 80% found just once. The study drew participants aged about 18 to 89 years from 20 to 30 US areas. In assigning cohorts, the study relied on participant-reported clinical history. Two negative PCRs, clearance, or symptom resolution were required of recovered Cohort 3 donors. Germline CDR1 reads MDHEN; CDR2 reads SYDVKM. CDR3 length: 15 amino acids. V shed 2 bases, J shed 2 bases, and the junction held 6 bases outside the gene matches.

This clonotype was obtained from a woman aged 18 to 35 who had recovered from COVID-19. The chain has TRBV28 and TRBJ2-7, with 7 positions matching TRBD2. The specimen was PBMCs or T cells enriched from blood (not recorded which). CDR3 nucleotides: TGTGCCAGCAGTTTAGGGCGGGAGCTTCCCTACGAGCAGTACTTC. Amino acid sequence: CASSLGRELPYEQYF.